This paragraph reports one TCR beta chain. This CDR3 region has 15 residues. From germline, CDR1 is SGHNT and CDR2 YYREEE (reference sequence). J was trimmed by 3 bases and V by 4 bases; bases with no gene match: 8. Clones were read by immunoSEQ multiplex PCR, and TCRdb kept only the in-frame ones, dropping some. The sample yields about 160,000 clones, around three quarters seen once. The sample comes from a study of blood T cell repertoires in COVID-19. Study information: COVID-19 samples, acute and convalescent, were from the United States, Italy and Spain. Sources were T cells, B-cell-depleted T cells, or PBMCs; the material itself was cDNA or gDNA.

The material sequenced was peripheral blood. The J gene is TRBJ1-2, the V gene TRBV5-4, with 8 bases fitting TRBD1. The source is a man between 60 and 75 years old with acute or convalescent COVID-19. CDR3 loop: CASSPRQGLDYGYTF. The CDR3 DNA sequence: TGTGCCAGCAGCCCGCGACAGGGGTTAGACTATGGCTACACCTTC.